This is a list of T cell receptor beta chains from one sample in a study of OX40 agonist ivuxolimab in advanced cancers. Method: immunoSEQ multiplex PCR; TCRdb's copy keeps in-frame clones and lacks some. The sample includes about 67,000 clones, about 80% of them seen just once. The specimen was CD4+ or CD8+ T cells sorted from blood, collected in a trial of the OX40 agonist ivuxolimab. All receptors derive from an adult with an advanced solid tumor such as melanoma, head and neck, liver or kidney cancer. Both conserved end residues are trimmed from each CDR3. The size of a clone is reported for some rows only, either as once, few or many, or as a class for expanded clones.

V gene,J gene,clone size,CDR3 protein
TRBV10-1,TRBJ2-5,NA,ASSESAGGETQY
TRBV11-1,TRBJ1-2,NA,ASSLSGIGYT
TRBV7-6,TRBJ2-2,NA,ASSLVNSRVVTGELF
TRBV28,TRBJ1-2,NA,ASSLYLEPAMGGYT
TRBV27,TRBJ2-5,NA,ASSSRWQETQY
TRBV2,TRBJ2-5,NA,ASEPGLVPAQETQY
TRBV2,TRBJ2-7,NA,ASSVAVYEQY
TRBV5-8,TRBJ2-3,once,ASSLSVRLGGTQY
TRBV9,TRBJ2-5,NA,ASSVVRNGVETQY
TRBV7-9,TRBJ2-5,NA,ASSLGDVGGTQY